This TCR beta chain was found in a study of shared clonotypes between healthy human individuals. This CDR3 spans 16 amino acids. Trimming shortened V by 5 bases and J by 4 bases, and 18 bases separated the two germline ends. Germline-derived CDR1 and CDR2 are LGHNA and YSLEER. Original analysis: ImmunoSEQ gave junction-only sequences without quality scores, so filtering differed. Here immunoSEQ multiplex PCR was the method, and the copy in TCRdb shows in-frame clones only, minus some. The V and J calls and clone size are taken from that table; D and trimming were inferred from the DNA. The repertoire holds 2 million to 2.5 million clones, with 85% to 95% as singletons. To note about this clone: Its matching antigen is unknown.

General observations from the study: Richness estimates generally favored naive over memory subsets. Non-shared clonotypes showed lower generation probabilities than clonotypes common to all four donors.

This chain connects TRBV4-3 to TRBJ1-3; D not resolved. Sample: naive CD4+ T cells from PBMCs. Subset given: CD45RA+ positively selected. The sequence derives from a man aged 18-30 years in good health. Some clones in this sample may be carry-over from other donors' samples. Here the CDR3 reads CASSTQNAVEGNTIYF. Written as DNA, the CDR3 is TGCGCCAGCAGCACTCAAAACGCGGTGGAAGGAAACACCATATATTTT.